The 9 T cell receptor beta chains in this list originate from one sample, sequenced in a study of response to subunit inactivated influenza vaccine. TCRdb analysed the RT-PCR reads with MiXCR anew, one entry per CDR3 protein. The sample holds hundreds of thousands of distinct CDR3 sequences, around 10% seen once. In addition, the sample was reused for a study of T cells expressing NK-cell markers. That paper adds: Template switching by 5'RACE with UMIs generated the TCR beta cDNA.

The sequencing used PBMCs from blood, collected on the day of vaccination. These receptors were taken from a man aged 45-65 years who received an inactivated influenza vaccine.

The chain carries TRBV10-3 and TRBJ1-2; D is possibly TRBD1 (5 bases). V was cut by 4 bases and J by 4 bases, with 13 bases left in between. The CDR3 sequence is 14 residues long. Germline CDR1 and CDR2: ENHRY and SYGVKD. CDR3 region: CAISVDQGLYGYTF. The CDR3 region has the DNA TGTGCCATCAGTGTAGATCAGGGACTCTATGGCTACACCTTC.

This clonotype was observed many times. The rearrangement links TRBV2 to TRBJ2-5, with D hard to call. Trimming removed 4 bases from V and 3 bases from J, with 6 bases in between. There are 12 residues in the CDR3. Germline V gene data show CDR1 as SNHLY and CDR2 as FYNNEI. The CDR3 DNA reads as TGTGCCAGCAGTGTTGGGAAAGAGACCCAGTACTTC. This sequence encodes CASSVGKETQYF.

The rearrangement joins TRBV3-1 to TRBJ2-1, with 10 bases matching TRBD2. Germline CDR1 LGHDT, CDR2 YNNKEL (reference sequence). Losses at the gene ends were 1 base for V and 4 bases for J; bases not matched to a gene: 7. The CDR3 sequence is 17 residues long. CDR3 DNA sequence: TGTGCCAGCAGCCAAGGGGTTAGCGGGGGGCCATACAATGAGCAGTTCTTC. Its translation: CASSQGVSGGPYNEQFF.

The chain has TRBV10-3 and TRBJ1-2, with TRBD1 matching over 10 bases. Trimming took 6 bases from V and 0 from J; bases not matched to a gene: 10. There are 17 residues in the CDR3. Per the germline V gene, CDR1 is ENHRY and CDR2 is SYGVKD. The CDR3 spells CAIRPMGQGTTNYGYTF. CDR3 nucleotide sequence: TGTGCCATCAGGCCCATGGGACAGGGGACTACTAACTATGGCTACACCTTC.

This clonotype was detected only a few times. The gene calls are TRBV5-1 and TRBJ1-4, with 8 bases matching TRBD1. V lost 1 base to trimming and J lost 0 bases; unmatched junction nucleotides: 5. The CDR3 length is 17 residues. Germline V gene lookup returns CDR1 SGHRS and CDR2 YFSETQ. The CDR3 region is CASSLFGQGTTNEKLFF. The CDR3 coding sequence is TGCGCCAGCAGCTTGTTCGGACAGGGCACAACTAATGAAAAACTGTTTTTT.

The V call is TRBV29-1, the J call TRBJ2-5; D uncertain. Looked up from germline, CDR1 is SQVTM and CDR2 is ANQGSEA. Trimming shortened V by 6 bases and J by 5 bases, and 16 bases separated the two germline ends. This CDR3 comprises 13 residues. The CDR3 here is CSVAGADWETQYF. DNA of the CDR3: TGCAGCGTAGCCGGAGCAGACTGGGAGACCCAGTACTTC.

The gene calls are TRBV7-2 and TRBJ2-1; a possible D gene is TRBD1 (5 bases). The CDR3 has 13 amino acids. Trimming cost V 4 bases and J 6 bases, with 10 bases left between them. Germline V CDR1 and CDR2: SGHTA, FQGNSA. The DNA for the CDR3 is TGTGCCAGCAGCTACAGACAGACCAATGAGCAGTTCTTC. Its protein is CASSYRQTNEQFF.

This clonotype turned up a few times. The chain joins TRBV12-3 or TRBV12-4 to TRBJ1-1; no reliable D call. This CDR3 spans 16 amino acids. Trimming left V 6 bases short and J 5 bases short, with 22 bases between. The CDR3 sequence: CASSPQALPLATEAFF. CDR3 in DNA: TGTGCCAGCAGCCCACAAGCATTGCCCCTAGCGACTGAAGCTTTCTTT.

The chain carries TRBV11-2 and TRBJ2-5, with unresolved D. Trimming stripped 0 bases from V and 4 bases from J, with 9 bases between. This CDR3 is built from 14 residues. Germline lookup yields CDR1 SGHAT and CDR2 FQNNGV. CDR3 nucleotide sequence: TGTGCCAGCAGCTTAGAGGACGGAGTAGAGACCCAGTACTTC. It is translated as CASSLEDGVETQYF. Full variable domain (missing parts from reference TRBV11-2 and TRBJ2-5): EAGVAQSPRYKIIEKRQSVAFWCNPISGHATLYWYQQILGQGPKLLIQFQNNGVVDDSQLPKDRFSAERLKGVDSTLKIQPAKLEDSAVYLCASSLEDGVETQYFGPGTRLLVL.